This T cell receptor beta chain was identified in a study of T cells after yellow fever vaccination. Findings and caveats of the study: FACS-sorted repertoires could harbor abundant contaminating bulk-population clonotypes. Faster peaking, at day 5 versus 15, marked a secondary response that was weaker.

This clonotype was counted many times. Its antigen is unknown. Germline trimming cut 1 base from V and 5 bases from J; bases unmatched to any gene: 8. This CDR3 is 16 amino acids long. Germline V gives CDR1 SSHAT, CDR2 FNYEAQ (reference sequence). TCRdb passed the 5' RACE reads through MiXCR, listing each CDR3 protein once. The sample lists roughly 65,000 distinct CDR3 sequences, 4.5% to 7.5% occurring once. The sequence was obtained from a man aged 18 to 29 who received the YFV17D yellow fever vaccine. Specimen: CD4+ T cells sorted from PBMCs, collected around 15 days after the first yellow fever vaccination. The rearrangement joins TRBV7-7 to TRBJ2-5, with 9 bases that match TRBD2. For the CDR3, the DNA is TGTGCCAGCAGCTTAGATCTGGCGGGGGGGGGCGAGACCCAGTACTTC. Protein product: CASSLDLAGGGETQYF. The variable domain in full, completed from reference TRBV7-7 and TRBJ2-5, reads GAGVSQSPRYKVTKRGQDVTLRCDPISSHATLYWYQQALGQGPEFLTYFNYEAQPDKSGLPSDRFSAERPEGSISTLTIQRTEQRDSAMYRCASSLDLAGGGETQYFGPGTRLLVL.